This T cell receptor beta chain was profiled in a study of blood T cells in healthy people across ages. This clonotype was counted many times. V lost 4 bases and J lost 7; bases outside the gene matches: 9. Germline values: CDR1 SGDLS, CDR2 YYNGEE. The CDR3 sequence is 14 residues long. Then a second PCR, running about 7 to 11 cycles, was carried out with a sample-barcoded 5' primer and a J-beta primer mix. TCRdb fed the 5' RACE reads into MiXCR, producing one record per CDR3 protein. The sample has more than 750,000 distinct CDR3 sequences, roughly 28% seen once. This sample was also put to use in a study of T cells of mothers and their children. That work states: Related mother-child pairs shared marginally more repertoire than unrelated pairs, though not significantly.

The sample comprised blood. The origin of this receptor is a woman aged 40-49 years in good health. This rearrangement joins TRBV9 to TRBJ2-5; TRBD1 aligns across 8 bases. The CDR3 DNA sequence: TGTGCCAGCAGCCCTACAGGGGGTCTCGGGACCCAGTACTTC. Translation: CASSPTGGLGTQYF.